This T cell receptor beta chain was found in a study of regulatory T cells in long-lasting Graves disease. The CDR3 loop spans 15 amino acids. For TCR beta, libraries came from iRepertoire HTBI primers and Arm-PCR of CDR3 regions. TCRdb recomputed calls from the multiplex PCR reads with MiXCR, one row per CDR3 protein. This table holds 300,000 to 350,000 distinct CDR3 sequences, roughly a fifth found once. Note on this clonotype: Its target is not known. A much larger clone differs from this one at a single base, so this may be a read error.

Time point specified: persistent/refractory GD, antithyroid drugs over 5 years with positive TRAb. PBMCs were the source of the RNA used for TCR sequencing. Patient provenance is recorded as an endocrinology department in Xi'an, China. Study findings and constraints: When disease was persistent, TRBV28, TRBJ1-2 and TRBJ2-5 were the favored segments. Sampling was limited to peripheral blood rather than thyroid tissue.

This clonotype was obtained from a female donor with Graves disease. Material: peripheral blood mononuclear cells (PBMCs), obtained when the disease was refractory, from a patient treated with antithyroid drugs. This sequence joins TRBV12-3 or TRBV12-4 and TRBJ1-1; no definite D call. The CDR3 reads CGSSPSLRANTEAFF. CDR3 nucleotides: TGTGGCAGCAGCCCTAGTCTACGGGCGAACACTGAAGCTTTCTTT.